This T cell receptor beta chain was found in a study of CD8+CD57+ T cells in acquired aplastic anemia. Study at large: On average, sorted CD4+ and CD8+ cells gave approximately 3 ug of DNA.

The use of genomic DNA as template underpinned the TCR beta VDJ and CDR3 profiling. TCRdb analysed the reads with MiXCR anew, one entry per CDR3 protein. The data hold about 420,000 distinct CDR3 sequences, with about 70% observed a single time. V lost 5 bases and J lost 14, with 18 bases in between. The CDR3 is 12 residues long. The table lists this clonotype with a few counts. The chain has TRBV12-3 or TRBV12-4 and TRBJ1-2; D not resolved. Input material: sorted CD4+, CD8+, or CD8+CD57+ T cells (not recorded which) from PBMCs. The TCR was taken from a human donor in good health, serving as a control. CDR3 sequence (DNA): TGTGCCAGCAGTAGAGATCATTTAGTCAAGACCTTC. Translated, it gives CASSRDHLVKTF.